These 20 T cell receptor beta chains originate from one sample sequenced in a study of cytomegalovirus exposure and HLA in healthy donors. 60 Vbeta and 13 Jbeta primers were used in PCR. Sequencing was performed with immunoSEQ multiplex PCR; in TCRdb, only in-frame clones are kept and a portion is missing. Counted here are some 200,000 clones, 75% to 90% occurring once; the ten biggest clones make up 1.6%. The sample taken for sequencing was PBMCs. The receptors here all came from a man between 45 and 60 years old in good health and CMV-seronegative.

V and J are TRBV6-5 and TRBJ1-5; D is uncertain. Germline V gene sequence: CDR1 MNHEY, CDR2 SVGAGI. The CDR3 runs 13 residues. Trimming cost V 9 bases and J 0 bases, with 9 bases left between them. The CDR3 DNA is TGTGCCAGTTGTACAGCTAGCAATCAGCCCCAGCATTTT. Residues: CASCTASNQPQHF.

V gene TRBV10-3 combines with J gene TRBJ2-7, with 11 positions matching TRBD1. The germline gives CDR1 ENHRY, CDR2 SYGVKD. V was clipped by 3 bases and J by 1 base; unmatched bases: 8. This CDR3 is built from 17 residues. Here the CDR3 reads CAISDPVGDRGSYEQYF. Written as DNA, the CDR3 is TGTGCCATCAGTGATCCAGTCGGGGACAGGGGGTCCTACGAGCAGTACTTC.

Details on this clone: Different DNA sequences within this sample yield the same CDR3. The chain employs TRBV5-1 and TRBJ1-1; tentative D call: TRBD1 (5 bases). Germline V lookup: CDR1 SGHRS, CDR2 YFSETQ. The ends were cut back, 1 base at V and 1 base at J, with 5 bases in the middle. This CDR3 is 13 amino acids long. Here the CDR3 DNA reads TGCGCCAGCAGCTTGAGGGGGAACACTGAAGCTTTCTTT. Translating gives CASSLRGNTEAFF.

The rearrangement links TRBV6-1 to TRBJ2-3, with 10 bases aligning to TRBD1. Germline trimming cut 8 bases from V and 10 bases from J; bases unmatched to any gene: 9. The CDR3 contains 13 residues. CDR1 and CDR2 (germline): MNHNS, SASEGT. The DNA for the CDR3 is TGTGCCAGCGGAAGGACAGGGGGGGATTCGCAGTATTTT. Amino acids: CASGRTGGDSQYF.

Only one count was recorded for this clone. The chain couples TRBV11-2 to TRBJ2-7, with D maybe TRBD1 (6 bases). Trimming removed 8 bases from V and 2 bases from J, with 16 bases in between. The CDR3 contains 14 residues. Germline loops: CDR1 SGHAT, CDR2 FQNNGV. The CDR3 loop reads CASANRVGPYEQYF. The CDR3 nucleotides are TGTGCCAGCGCAAACAGGGTGGGGCCCTACGAGCAGTACTTC.

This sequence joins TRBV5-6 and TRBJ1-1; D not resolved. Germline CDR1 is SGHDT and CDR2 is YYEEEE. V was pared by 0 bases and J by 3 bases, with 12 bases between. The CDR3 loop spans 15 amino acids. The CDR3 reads CASSLDPRGYTEAFF. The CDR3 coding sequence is TGTGCCAGCAGCTTGGATCCCCGCGGGTACACTGAAGCTTTCTTT.

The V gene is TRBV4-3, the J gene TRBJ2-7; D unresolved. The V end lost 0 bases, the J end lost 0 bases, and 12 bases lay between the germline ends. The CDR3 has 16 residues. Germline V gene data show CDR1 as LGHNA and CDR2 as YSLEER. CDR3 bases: TGCGCCAGCAGCCAAGACATTAGACGGAGCTCCTACGAGCAGTACTTC. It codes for CASSQDIRRSSYEQYF.

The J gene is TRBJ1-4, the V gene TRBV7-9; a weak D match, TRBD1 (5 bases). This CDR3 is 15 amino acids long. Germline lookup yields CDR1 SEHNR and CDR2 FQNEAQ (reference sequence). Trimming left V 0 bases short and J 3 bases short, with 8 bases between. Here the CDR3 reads CASSLATGSNEKLFF. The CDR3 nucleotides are TGTGCCAGCAGCTTAGCAACAGGTTCTAATGAAAAACTGTTTTTT.

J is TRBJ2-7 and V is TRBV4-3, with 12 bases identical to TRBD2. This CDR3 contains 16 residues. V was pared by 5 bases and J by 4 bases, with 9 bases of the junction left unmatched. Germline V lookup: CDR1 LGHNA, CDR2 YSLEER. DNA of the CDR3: TGCGCCAGCAGCAGGACTAGCGGGAATACCCAATACGAGCAGTACTTC. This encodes CASSRTSGNTQYEQYF.

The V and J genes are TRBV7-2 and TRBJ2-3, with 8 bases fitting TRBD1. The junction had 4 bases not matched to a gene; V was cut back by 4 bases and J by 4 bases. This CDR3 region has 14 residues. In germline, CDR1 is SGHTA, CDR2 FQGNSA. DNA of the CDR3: TGTGCCAGCAGCTCAGACAGGGGCCCAGATACGCAGTATTTT. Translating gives CASSSDRGPDTQYF.

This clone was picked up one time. The CDR3 protein is CASSPTGKNIQYF. The DNA for the CDR3 is TGTGCCAGCAGCCCGACAGGGAAAAACATTCAGTACTTC. This sequence joins TRBV14 and TRBJ2-4, with TRBD1 matching over 7 bases. This CDR3 has 13 amino acids. Looked up from germline, CDR1 is SGHDN and CDR2 is FVKESK. The V segment lost 4 bases and the J segment 4 bases; nucleotides outside the gene matches: 1.

In DNA, the CDR3 is TGTGCCAGCAGTACCGGGGAAAGCAATCAGCCCCAGCATTTT. Amino acids: CASSTGESNQPQHF. The V gene is TRBV6-6, the J gene TRBJ1-5; D gene ambiguous. V gave up 5 bases and J gave up 1 base, with 9 bases separating them. The CDR3 extends over 14 amino acids. Germline V gene data show CDR1 as MNHNY and CDR2 as SVGAGI (reference sequence).

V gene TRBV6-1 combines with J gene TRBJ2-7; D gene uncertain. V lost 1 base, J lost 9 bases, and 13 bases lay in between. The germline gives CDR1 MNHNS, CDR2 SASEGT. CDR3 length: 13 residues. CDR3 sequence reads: CASSEVLRNGQYF. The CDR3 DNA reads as TGTGCCAGCAGTGAAGTCTTGCGGAATGGGCAGTACTTC.

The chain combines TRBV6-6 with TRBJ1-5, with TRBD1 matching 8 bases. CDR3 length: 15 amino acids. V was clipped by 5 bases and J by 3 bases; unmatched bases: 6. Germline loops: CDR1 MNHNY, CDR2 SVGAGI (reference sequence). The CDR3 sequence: CASSDDRGFNQPQHF. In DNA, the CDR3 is TGTGCCAGCAGTGATGACAGGGGATTCAATCAGCCCCAGCATTTT.

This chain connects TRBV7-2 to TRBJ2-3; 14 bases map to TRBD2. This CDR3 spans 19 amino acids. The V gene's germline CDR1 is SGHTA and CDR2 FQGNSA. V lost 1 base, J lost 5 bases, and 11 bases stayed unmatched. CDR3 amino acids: CASSLVPGTSGSFKDTQYF. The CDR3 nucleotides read TGTGCCAGCAGCTTAGTCCCCGGGACTAGCGGGAGCTTTAAAGATACGCAGTATTTT.

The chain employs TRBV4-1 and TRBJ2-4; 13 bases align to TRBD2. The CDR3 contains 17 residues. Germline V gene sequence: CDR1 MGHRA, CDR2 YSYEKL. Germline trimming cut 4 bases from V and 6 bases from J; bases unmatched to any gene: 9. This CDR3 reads CASSRGLAGVRGNIQYF. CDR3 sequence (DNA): TGCGCCAGCAGCCGAGGACTAGCGGGAGTGAGGGGAAACATTCAGTACTTC.

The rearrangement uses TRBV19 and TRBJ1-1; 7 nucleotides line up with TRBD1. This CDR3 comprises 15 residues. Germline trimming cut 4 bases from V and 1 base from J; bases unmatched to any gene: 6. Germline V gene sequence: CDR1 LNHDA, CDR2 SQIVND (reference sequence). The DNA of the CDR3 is TGTGCCAGTAGTAAGACGGGACAGTCGAACACTGAAGCTTTCTTT. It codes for CASSKTGQSNTEAFF.

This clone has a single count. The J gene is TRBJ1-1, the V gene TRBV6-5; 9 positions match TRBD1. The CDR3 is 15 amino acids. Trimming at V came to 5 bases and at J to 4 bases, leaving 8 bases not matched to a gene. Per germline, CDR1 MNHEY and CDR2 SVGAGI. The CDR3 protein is CASSGQGRRSTEAFF. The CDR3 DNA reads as TGTGCCAGCAGTGGACAGGGGCGTCGGAGCACTGAAGCTTTCTTT.

CDR3: CASSLFQGADEQYF. CDR3 nucleotide sequence: TGTGCCAGCAGTTTATTTCAGGGGGCGGACGAGCAGTACTTC. The rearrangement joins TRBV28 to TRBJ2-5, with TRBD1 matching 8 bases. The DNA end is more similar to TRBJ2-7, so the J call may be wrong. Looked up from germline, CDR1 is MDHEN and CDR2 is SYDVKM. This CDR3 has 14 residues.

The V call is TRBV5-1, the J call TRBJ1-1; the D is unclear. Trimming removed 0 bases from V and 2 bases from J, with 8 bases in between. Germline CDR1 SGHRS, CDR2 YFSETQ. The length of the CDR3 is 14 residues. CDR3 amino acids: CASSLERVNTEAFF. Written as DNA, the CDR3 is TGCGCCAGCAGCTTGGAGAGAGTCAACACTGAAGCTTTCTTT.